This TCR beta chain is drawn from a study of identifying expanded T cells in peripheral blood. Collection occurred without any documented infections or immune events in donors. The sample holds a few counts of this clone. Its antigen is not identified. Study-wide results and caveats: Variance in clone template counts between approximately 2-week samples significantly increased with total template count across all healthy donors.

Using immunoSEQ multiplex PCR, the repertoire was profiled, and TCRdb retains in-frame clones only, with some absent. The profile shows around 130,000 clones, 75% to 90% of them singletons. CDR1 is MDHEN, CDR2 SYDVKM, per germline. The CDR3 loop spans 15 amino acids. The V end lost 3 bases, the J end lost 4 bases, and 13 bases lay between the germline ends. The rearrangement uses TRBV28 and TRBJ1-3; tentatively, D is TRBD1 (6 bases). The TCR comes from a person aged 18-69 years in good health. Sequenced: blood. CDR3: CASSLMDSLGNTIYF. The CDR3 DNA sequence: TGTGCCAGCAGTTTGATGGACAGCCTGGGAAACACCATATATTTT.